Each of the 5 T cell receptor beta chains below was sequenced from the same sample in a study of OX40 agonist ivuxolimab in advanced cancers. Sequencing was performed with immunoSEQ multiplex PCR; in TCRdb, only in-frame clones are kept and a portion is missing. Counted here are 55,000 to 80,000 clones, 80% to 90% occurring once; the ten biggest clones make up roughly 2%. This specimen consisted of CD4+ or CD8+ T cells sorted from blood, obtained in a trial of the OX40 agonist ivuxolimab. These receptor sequences come from an adult with an advanced solid tumor such as melanoma, head and neck, liver or kidney cancer.

The rearrangement uses TRBV19 and TRBJ2-2, with TRBD2 identical over 13 bases. This CDR3 has 15 amino acids. V trimming: 5 bases; J trimming: 3 bases; junction bases outside the gene matches: 0. Per the germline V gene, CDR1 is LNHDA and CDR2 is SQIVND (reference sequence). The CDR3 spells CASSGLAGDTGELFF. The CDR3 DNA is TGTGCCAGTAGTGGACTAGCGGGAGACACCGGGGAGCTGTTTTTT.

V usage is TRBV19 and J usage is TRBJ2-7; 7 nucleotides match TRBD1. Germline V lookup: CDR1 LNHDA, CDR2 SQIVND (reference sequence). The CDR3 runs to 14 residues. With V trimmed by 4 bases and J by 1 base, 4 bases remained unmatched. CDR3 loop: CASSRQTGSYEQYF. CDR3 bases: TGTGCCAGTAGTAGACAGACAGGGTCCTACGAGCAGTACTTC.

The rearrangement links TRBV11-3 to TRBJ2-5; D is unresolved. The CDR3 has 13 amino acids. Trimming shortened V by 1 base and J by 4 bases, and 7 bases separated the two germline ends. Germline loops: CDR1 SGHNT, CDR2 YENEEA. The CDR3 bases are TGTGCCAGCAGCTTAGGGCGGAGAGAGACCCAGTACTTC. Its protein is CASSLGRRETQYF.

This chain links TRBV7-3 with TRBJ2-5; D assignment may be TRBD1 or TRBD2 (5 bases each). V dropped 2 bases and J dropped 4 bases, with 14 bases sitting between them. This CDR3 is built from 15 residues. From germline, CDR1 is SGHTA and CDR2 FQGTGA. In nucleotides, the CDR3 is TGTGCCAGCAGCTTAGGGCTCGGGGCGTCAGAGACCCAGTACTTC. This codes for CASSLGLGASETQYF.

In this sample, this clone turned up once. The chain recombines TRBV2 with TRBJ2-5, with 7 bases aligning to TRBD1. The CDR3 is 14 amino acids. After removal of 4 bases from V and 1 base from J, the junction contained 3 bases not matched to a gene. Germline assignment: CDR1 SNHLY and CDR2 FYNNEI. Here the CDR3 reads CASSVDRAQETQYF. CDR3 bases: TGTGCCAGCAGTGTCGACAGGGCCCAAGAGACCCAGTACTTC.